What follows are 22 T cell receptor beta chains derived from one specimen sequenced in a study of high-grade serous ovarian cancer treatment subgroups. Tumor tissue was taken before any definitive surgery or chemotherapy was given. Sequencing was performed with immunoSEQ multiplex PCR; in TCRdb, only in-frame clones are kept and a portion is missing. The table records approximately 36,000 clones, 75% to 85% of them present only once. The sequencing input was tumor tissue. These receptors all stem from a human donor with high-grade serous ovarian cancer.

This clone occurred once. The chain recombines TRBV6-6 with TRBJ2-5; 15 positions agree with TRBD2. Germline V gives CDR1 MNHNY, CDR2 SVGAGI (reference sequence). The CDR3 spans 16 residues. After removal of 1 base from V and 5 bases from J, the junction contained 2 bases not matched to a gene. The DNA of the CDR3 is TGTGCCAGCAGTTACTTTGGGACTAGCGGGAGGGAGACCCAGTACTTC. Translated: CASSYFGTSGRETQYF.

V and J are TRBV4-3 and TRBJ1-2; D not certain. Trimming took 3 bases from V and 6 from J, leaving 20 bases between them. The CDR3 extends over 16 amino acids. CDR1 is LGHNA, CDR2 YSLEER, per germline. Here the CDR3 reads CASSHLRGRPRDGYTF. The CDR3 bases are TGCGCCAGCAGCCACCTCAGAGGTAGGCCGAGGGATGGCTACACCTTC.

CDR3 nucleotides: TGTGCCAGCAGCGGCGCACTCCCTTTCACTAGCACAGATACGCAGTATTTT. It specifies CASSGALPFTSTDTQYF. The genes are TRBV7-9 and TRBJ2-3; D not resolved. CDR1 and CDR2 (germline): SEHNR, FQNEAQ (reference sequence). There are 17 residues in the CDR3. V dropped 5 bases and J dropped 0 bases, with 18 bases sitting between them.

The CDR3 protein is CASSQDETGYNEKLFF. CDR3 nucleotides: TGTGCCAGCAGCCAAGATGAGACAGGGTATAATGAAAAACTGTTTTTT. The chain recombines TRBV4-2 with TRBJ1-4; 7 positions agree with TRBD1. Trimming cost V 0 bases and J 4 bases; bases outside gene matches: 5. Looked up from germline, CDR1 is LGHNA and CDR2 is YNFKEQ. This CDR3 comprises 16 residues.

The rearrangement uses TRBV28 and TRBJ2-1; TRBD1 matches 7 bases. With V trimmed by 3 bases and J by 6 bases, 8 bases remained unmatched. The V gene's germline CDR1 is MDHEN and CDR2 SYDVKM. The CDR3 is made up of 15 amino acids. The CDR3 DNA reads as TGTGCCAGCAGTTTTAGGCAGGGGGTTCTCAATGAGCAGTTCTTC. It codes for CASSFRQGVLNEQFF.

J is TRBJ2-3 and V is TRBV4-1; 14 bases are shared with TRBD2. The germline V gene has CDR1 MGHRA and CDR2 YSYEKL. Trimming cost V 1 base and J 3 bases; bases outside gene matches: 3. The CDR3 length is 17 residues. The CDR3 loop reads CASSQGTSGRRTDTQYF. The CDR3, as DNA: TGCGCCAGCAGCCAAGGGACTAGCGGGAGGCGGACAGATACGCAGTATTTT.

J is TRBJ2-3 and V is TRBV12-5; D remains unclear. Deletions cut 0 bases from V and 0 bases from J, with 16 bases between. Germline V gene data show CDR1 as LGHNT and CDR2 as FRNRAP. CDR3 length: 18 amino acids. In nucleotides, the CDR3 is TGTGCTAGTGGTTTGGTTTCCGATGGGCGGCCTAGCACAGATACGCAGTATTTT. This gives the protein CASGLVSDGRPSTDTQYF.

The chain uses TRBV29-1 and TRBJ2-5; D is possibly TRBD1 or TRBD2 (5 bases each). The J call may be wrong; the DNA end is better matched by TRBJ2-7. Germline V lookup: CDR1 SQVTM, CDR2 ANQGSEA. This CDR3 is built from 14 residues. For the CDR3, the DNA is TGCAGCGTATTCTCCGGGACCCATCCCTACGAGCAGTACTTC. Protein sequence: CSVFSGTHPYEQYF.

J is TRBJ1-3 and V is TRBV7-6, with TRBD1 identical over 10 bases. The CDR3 length is 17 residues. Germline CDR1 SGHVS, CDR2 FNYEAQ. V trimming: 5 bases; J trimming: 3 bases; junction bases outside the gene matches: 10. The CDR3 sequence is CASSAGPDRGIGNTIYF. For the CDR3, the DNA is TGTGCCAGCAGCGCCGGTCCGGACAGGGGGATTGGAAACACCATATATTTT.

This rearrangement joins TRBV4-1 to TRBJ1-1; 7 bases match TRBD1. V lost 0 bases and J lost 6; bases outside the gene matches: 4. Germline V gene data show CDR1 as MGHRA and CDR2 as YSYEKL. The CDR3 spans 14 residues. The CDR3 reads CASSQEQGTAEAFF. In DNA, the CDR3 is TGCGCCAGCAGCCAAGAACAGGGGACCGCTGAAGCTTTCTTT.

The chain joins TRBV7-2 to TRBJ2-5; 9 bases map to TRBD2. Germline V gene data show CDR1 as SGHTA and CDR2 as FQGNSA. CDR3 length: 15 residues. With 3 bases clipped from V and 5 bases from J, the junction kept 7 bases outside the gene matches. The CDR3 DNA is TGTGCCAGCAGCTTTCTAGCGGGGCCTTGGGAGACCCAGTACTTC. Protein sequence: CASSFLAGPWETQYF.

This rearrangement joins TRBV19 to TRBJ2-7; 8 positions match TRBD1. Germline loops: CDR1 LNHDA, CDR2 SQIVND (reference sequence). The CDR3 spans 13 residues. Trimming cost V 5 bases and J 7 bases; bases outside gene matches: 7. The CDR3 protein is CASSAQGAGEQYF. The CDR3 nucleotides are TGTGCCAGTAGTGCCCAGGGGGCAGGAGAGCAGTACTTC.

The chain carries TRBV29-1 and TRBJ1-5; 10 nucleotides align to TRBD1. Germline CDR1 SQVTM, CDR2 ANQGSEA. V lost 3 bases, J lost 6 bases, and 5 bases stayed unmatched. The CDR3 extends over 14 amino acids. In nucleotides, the CDR3 is TGCAGCGTTGATTTGACAGGGGGCAGTCAGCCCCAGCATTTT. Amino acid sequence: CSVDLTGGSQPQHF.

The chain has TRBV27 and TRBJ1-1; no clear D gene. There are 14 residues in the CDR3. V dropped 2 bases and J dropped 3 bases, with 10 bases sitting between them. Germline CDR1 reads MNHEY; CDR2 reads SMNVEV (reference sequence). CDR3 nucleotide sequence: TGTGCCAGCAGTTTAGCCTCCCCCTACACTGAAGCTTTCTTT. Protein product: CASSLASPYTEAFF.

The gene calls are TRBV12-5 and TRBJ2-1; 13 nucleotides line up with TRBD2. From germline, CDR1 is LGHNT and CDR2 FRNRAP. The CDR3 is 18 residues long. V was pared by 0 bases and J by 10 bases, with 12 bases of the junction left unmatched. This chain's CDR3 is CASGLVEDGTSGIKEQFF. CDR3 coding DNA: TGTGCTAGTGGTTTGGTCGAAGATGGGACTAGCGGGATCAAGGAGCAGTTCTTC.

This clone was seen a single time. The V and J genes are TRBV27 and TRBJ1-1, with 8 bases aligning to TRBD1. This CDR3 is 15 amino acids long. Germline assignment: CDR1 MNHEY and CDR2 SMNVEV (reference sequence). The trim removed 6 bases at V and 1 base at J, leaving 7 bases unmatched. CDR3 bases: TGTGCCAGCAGATTGCGACAGGGGACGAACACTGAAGCTTTCTTT. Residues: CASRLRQGTNTEAFF.

The table lists this clone with a few counts. V usage is TRBV28 and J usage is TRBJ1-1; TRBD1 aligns across 8 bases. The length of the CDR3 is 14 residues. Germline V gives CDR1 MDHEN, CDR2 SYDVKM. Trimming cost V 4 bases and J 3 bases; bases outside gene matches: 4. CDR3 region: CASSSRGPDTEAFF. The CDR3 bases are TGTGCCAGCAGTTCCAGGGGGCCTGACACTGAAGCTTTCTTT.

This clone was recorded once. The V and J genes are TRBV28 and TRBJ2-2; D unclear. Germline CDR1 reads MDHEN; CDR2 reads SYDVKM. The CDR3 is made up of 12 amino acids. Deletions cut 4 bases from V and 8 bases from J, with 8 bases between. Here the CDR3 DNA reads TGTGCCAGCAGTTCATCTGTGGGGGAGCTGTTTTTT. Amino acids: CASSSSVGELFF.

The chain employs TRBV7-8 and TRBJ1-2, with a weak D call TRBD1 (5 bases). Trimming shortened V by 3 bases and J by 6 bases, and 17 bases separated the two germline ends. The CDR3 is 15 amino acids. Germline V CDR1 and CDR2: SGHVS, FQNEAQ. The CDR3 is CASSFLSPGSHGYTF. The CDR3 region has the DNA TGTGCCAGCAGCTTTTTATCCCCAGGGTCGCATGGCTACACCTTC.

This clone was observed once. The chain recombines TRBV9 with TRBJ2-1; 12 bases line up with TRBD2. J was trimmed by 9 bases and V by 0 bases; bases with no gene match: 10. CDR1 and CDR2 (germline): SGDLS, YYNGEE. There are 17 residues in the CDR3. For the CDR3, the DNA is TGTGCCAGCAGCGTAGGAGGGTTACTAGCGGGAGGCAGTGAGCAGTTCTTC. This gives the protein CASSVGGLLAGGSEQFF.

This chain connects TRBV6-5 to TRBJ1-2, with TRBD1 matching over 7 bases. This CDR3 is 13 amino acids long. The ends lost 5 bases at V and 5 bases at J; junction bases unmatched: 5. CDR1 MNHEY and CDR2 SVGAGI come from the germline V gene. For the CDR3, the DNA is TGTGCCAGCAGTCACGACAGGGTGTATGGCTACACCTTC. It translates to CASSHDRVYGYTF.

The V gene is TRBV27, the J gene TRBJ2-5, with TRBD1 matching over 8 bases. The closer fit of TRBJ2-7 to the DNA end suggests the J call may be wrong. Per germline, CDR1 MNHEY and CDR2 SMNVEV (reference sequence). The CDR3 is made up of 17 amino acids. CDR3: CASSLKGLGTGPYEQYF. As DNA, the CDR3 is TGTGCCAGCAGTTTGAAGGGCTTAGGGACAGGCCCCTACGAGCAGTACTTC.